The clone carrying this TCR beta chain appeared a few times. The data stem from a study of blood T cell repertoires in COVID-19. Study details: The United States, Italy and Spain supplied acute and convalescent COVID-19 samples.

Profiling relied on immunoSEQ multiplex PCR, and the TCRdb table lists in-frame clones only, not all of them. The sample includes about 170,000 clones, roughly 70% of them seen just once. The CDR3 sequence is 17 residues long. The V segment lost 1 base and the J segment 0 bases; nucleotides outside the gene matches: 3. The V gene's germline CDR1 is MGHRA and CDR2 YSYEKL. The TCR originated in a woman of 80 years or more with acute or convalescent COVID-19. Sequencing input: peripheral blood. The V and J genes are TRBV4-1 and TRBJ1-6; 7 nucleotides line up with TRBD1. The CDR3 reads CASSQGQGFSYNSPLHF. The CDR3 DNA is TGCGCCAGCAGCCAAGGACAGGGATTCTCCTATAATTCACCCCTCCACTTT.